These 32 T cell receptor beta chains originate from one sample sequenced in a study of shared clonotypes between healthy human individuals. Profiling relied on immunoSEQ multiplex PCR, and the TCRdb table lists in-frame clones only, not all of them. The sample records about 1.1 million clones, roughly 80% being singletons. The sample consisted of memory CD4+ T cells from PBMCs. As to subset: CD45RA-negative fraction. The receptor source for this set is a man between 18 and 29 years old in good health. Some clones in this sample may be carry-over from other donors' samples.

This chain connects TRBV4-2 to TRBJ2-1; D is possibly TRBD1 (5 bases). V lost 6 bases to trimming and J lost 0 bases, with 12 bases between them. Germline V gene sequence: CDR1 LGHNA, CDR2 YNFKEQ. CDR3 size: 15 residues. This CDR3 is CASSLQGSSYNEQFF. The CDR3 region has the DNA TGTGCCAGCAGTCTTCAGGGTTCCTCCTACAATGAGCAGTTCTTC.

CDR3 nucleotides: TGTGCCTCCAGGATGACAGGGGGCACAGATACGCAGTATTTT. This translates into CASRMTGGTDTQYF. The rearrangement links TRBV30 to TRBJ2-3; 8 nucleotides agree with TRBD1. The CDR3 has 14 residues. The V gene's germline CDR1 is GTSNPN and CDR2 SVGIG (reference sequence). V lost 7 bases to trimming and J lost 1 base; unmatched junction nucleotides: 7.

The chain employs TRBV20-1 and TRBJ1-2; D is ambiguous. Trimming left V 7 bases short and J 0 bases short, with 6 bases between. Germline V gene data show CDR1 as DFQATT and CDR2 as SNEGSKA (reference sequence). The CDR3 consists of 11 residues. The CDR3 region has the DNA TGCAGTGGACGGGCTAACTATGGCTACACCTTC. Residues: CSGRANYGYTF.

The CDR3 DNA reads TGTGCCAGCAGCCCGAAGCGGACGGTTTCCTACGAGCAGTACTTC. Translated, it gives CASSPKRTVSYEQYF. The genes are TRBV7-8 and TRBJ2-7; D perhaps matches TRBD2 (5 bases). The V end was cut by 5 bases, the J end by 1 base, with 15 bases between. Per germline, CDR1 SGHVS and CDR2 FQNEAQ. The CDR3 spans 15 residues.

The chain employs TRBV28 and TRBJ1-4; D perhaps matches TRBD1 (5 bases). CDR3 length: 14 residues. V was clipped by 2 bases and J by 13 bases, with 17 bases between them. Per germline, CDR1 MDHEN and CDR2 SYDVKM. In DNA form, the CDR3 reads TGTGCCAGCAGTTTAGGCTCATACAGGACCGGACTGTTTTTT. Translation gives CASSLGSYRTGLFF.

Many counts were recorded for this clone. The chain recombines TRBV30 with TRBJ2-3; the D gene is possibly TRBD1 (5 bases). Trimming shortened V by 0 bases and J by 5 bases, and 18 bases separated the two germline ends. The CDR3 covers 16 residues. Per the germline V gene, CDR1 is GTSNPN and CDR2 is SVGIG (reference sequence). DNA of the CDR3: TGTGCCTGGAGTGTAGTAGGGGTATCAAACCTAGATACGCAGTATTTT. This translates into CAWSVVGVSNLDTQYF.

The count of this clone is one. The chain couples TRBV7-4 to TRBJ1-5; possibly TRBD1 for D (5 bases). Germline V gene sequence: CDR1 SGHVT, CDR2 SQSDAQ. Deletions cut 1 base from V and 6 bases from J, with 7 bases between. CDR3 length equals 13 residues. The CDR3 loop is CASSLVRGQPQHF. CDR3 coding DNA: TGTGCCAGCAGCTTAGTGAGGGGTCAGCCCCAGCATTTT.

The chain recombines TRBV7-9 with TRBJ1-4; maybe TRBD1 (5 bases). Germline assignment: CDR1 SEHNR and CDR2 FQNEAQ (reference sequence). The CDR3 runs 14 residues. The V and J ends lost 7 bases and 3 bases respectively, with 12 bases between them. The CDR3 coding sequence is TGTGCCAGCACCCGGTGGGGGTCTAATGAAAAACTGTTTTTT. Translation: CASTRWGSNEKLFF.

The chain joins TRBV5-4 to TRBJ2-3; possible D gene TRBD1, 7 bases. This CDR3 has 17 amino acids. Germline values: CDR1 SGHNT, CDR2 YYREEE (reference sequence). The germline V and J ends were trimmed by 4 bases and 3 bases, with 21 bases remaining between them. Here the CDR3 reads CASSRTPGGGGTDTQYF. DNA for the CDR3: TGTGCCAGCAGCAGAACCCCAGGGGGAGGCGGTACAGATACGCAGTATTTT.

This clone showed up just a few times. The chain uses TRBV27 and TRBJ2-3; D is perhaps TRBD2 (5 bases). Germline CDR1 and CDR2: MNHEY and SMNVEV (reference sequence). V was pared by 10 bases and J by 0 bases, with 20 bases between. The CDR3 contains 16 residues. The CDR3 sequence is CATGVRLPTSTDTQYF. DNA of the CDR3: TGTGCCACCGGGGTCCGCCTTCCGACTAGCACAGATACGCAGTATTTT.

This clone was picked up one time. The rearrangement joins TRBV5-1 to TRBJ2-2; no clear D gene. The CDR3 spans 14 residues. Germline V gene data show CDR1 as SGHRS and CDR2 as YFSETQ. The ends were cut back, 3 bases at V and 5 bases at J, with 11 bases in the middle. CDR3 region: CASSSVPGTGELFF. CDR3 DNA: TGCGCCAGCAGCTCCGTACCCGGTACCGGGGAGCTGTTTTTT.

The chain couples TRBV27 to TRBJ1-2, with D possibly TRBD1 on 6 matching bases. This CDR3 has 13 residues. The V end was cut by 7 bases, the J end by 6 bases, with 15 bases between. Germline V gene sequence: CDR1 MNHEY, CDR2 SMNVEV (reference sequence). The CDR3 is CASTTQGSNGYTF. DNA for the CDR3: TGTGCCAGCACAACACAGGGATCGAATGGCTACACCTTC.

The chain employs TRBV30 and TRBJ2-4; D is uncertain. The CDR3 totals 14 residues. V shed 2 bases and J shed 1 base, with 9 bases lying between them. Germline lookup yields CDR1 GTSNPN and CDR2 SVGIG (reference sequence). CDR3 protein: CAWSPPPAKNIQYF. The CDR3 bases are TGTGCCTGGAGTCCGCCCCCGGCCAAAAACATTCAGTACTTC. The variable domain in full, with the rest retrieved from reference TRBV30 and TRBJ2-4, is SQTIHQWPATLVQPVGSPLSLECTVEGTSNPNLYWYRQAAGRGLQLLFYSVGIGQISSEVPQNLSASRPQDRQFILSSKKLLLSDSGFYLCAWSPPPAKNIQYFGAGTRLSVL.

As to this clone: This specimen includes other DNA sequences encoding the same CDR3. This rearrangement joins TRBV18 to TRBJ2-2; the match to TRBD1 covers 9 bases. This CDR3 spans 15 amino acids. Per germline, CDR1 KGHSH and CDR2 LQKENI. V gave up 3 bases and J gave up 1 base; unmatched junction bases: 0. The CDR3 nucleotides read TGTGCCAGCTCACCGGGACAGGGGAACACCGGGGAGCTGTTTTTT. Translation gives CASSPGQGNTGELFF.

V is TRBV7-2 and J is TRBJ2-4, with D tentatively TRBD2 (5 bases). CDR1 is SGHTA and CDR2 is FQGNSA in the germline V gene. The CDR3 contains 13 residues. Trimming cost V 8 bases and J 4 bases, with 12 bases left between them. CDR3 in amino acids: CASAEGRKNIQYF. The CDR3 DNA is TGTGCCAGCGCCGAGGGCAGAAAAAACATTCAGTACTTC.

This sequence joins TRBV27 and TRBJ2-1; D perhaps matches TRBD1 (6 bases). Germline V CDR1 and CDR2: MNHEY, SMNVEV (reference sequence). V lost 5 bases to trimming and J lost 1 base, with 9 bases between them. The CDR3 has 14 residues. The CDR3 spells CASSPQGSYNEQFF. The CDR3 region has the DNA TGTGCCAGCAGTCCGCAGGGGTCCTACAATGAGCAGTTCTTC.

Concerning this clone itself: The same CDR3 is also encoded by other DNA sequences in this sample. The V and J genes are TRBV20-1 and TRBJ2-7; D not resolved. Trimming left V 2 bases short and J 7 bases short, with 6 bases between. Germline values: CDR1 DFQATT, CDR2 SNEGSKA (reference sequence). The CDR3 covers 10 residues. This CDR3 reads CSARSGEQYF. CDR3 DNA sequence: TGCAGTGCTAGATCTGGAGAGCAGTACTTC.

The chain combines TRBV18 with TRBJ2-7; 9 positions match TRBD1. V trimming: 3 bases; J trimming: 3 bases; junction bases outside the gene matches: 9. The germline V gene has CDR1 KGHSH and CDR2 LQKENI. CDR3 size: 16 residues. The DNA of the CDR3 is TGTGCCAGCTCACCTCTTGCGGGACAGGGCGACTACGAGCAGTACTTC. Translation gives CASSPLAGQGDYEQYF.

The rearrangement links TRBV7-9 to TRBJ2-7; TRBD2 is a possible D gene (5 bases). This CDR3 has 13 residues. CDR1 is SEHNR and CDR2 is FQNEAQ in the germline V gene (reference sequence). Trimming removed 6 bases at V and 0 bases at J, with 9 bases between. CDR3 protein: CASRPGTSYEQYF. The CDR3 bases are TGTGCCAGCAGGCCGGGAACCTCCTACGAGCAGTACTTC.

The chain is built from TRBV4-2 and TRBJ1-3; TRBD1 agrees at 7 bases. In germline, CDR1 is LGHNA, CDR2 YNFKEQ. Germline trimming cut 1 base from V and 3 bases from J; bases unmatched to any gene: 3. This CDR3 is built from 15 residues. This chain's CDR3 is CASSQGRDSGNTIYF. The CDR3 bases are TGTGCCAGCAGCCAAGGGAGGGACAGTGGAAACACCATATATTTT.

In this sample, this clone turned up once. The chain carries TRBV7-3 and TRBJ2-5; 8 bases line up with TRBD1. Germline lookup yields CDR1 SGHTA and CDR2 FQGTGA. Trimming at V came to 5 bases and at J to 4 bases, leaving 15 bases not matched to a gene. The CDR3 consists of 17 residues. CDR3 protein: CASSATGVRALRETQYF. CDR3 sequence (DNA): TGTGCCAGCAGCGCGACAGGGGTGAGGGCACTTAGAGAGACCCAGTACTTC.

The V and J genes are TRBV7-9 and TRBJ2-7, with TRBD2 matching 9 bases. The ends lost 1 base at V and 12 bases at J; junction bases unmatched: 7. CDR3 length: 13 residues. Germline CDR1 SEHNR, CDR2 FQNEAQ (reference sequence). This CDR3 is CASSLVPSGKRYF. The CDR3 region has the DNA TGTGCCAGCAGCTTAGTCCCTAGCGGGAAGCGGTACTTC.

The chain joins TRBV5-1 to TRBJ1-4; no clear D. Germline V gene lookup returns CDR1 SGHRS and CDR2 YFSETQ. The V gene lost 2 bases and the J gene lost 0 bases, with 8 bases spanning the gap. The length of the CDR3 is 15 residues. The CDR3: CASSLNTATNEKLFF. CDR3 coding DNA: TGCGCCAGCAGCTTAAACACAGCAACTAATGAAAAACTGTTTTTT.

Remarks on this clone: An end of the junction differs from the germline gene, which may be a read error. The gene calls are TRBV10-1 and TRBJ1-2, with 9 nucleotides matching TRBD1. This CDR3 spans 13 amino acids. Germline V gene data show CDR1 as WNHNN and CDR2 as SYGVQD (reference sequence). CDR3 residues: CARRRQGVAGYTF. The CDR3 DNA follows: TGCGCCCGCAGAAGACAGGGGGTCGCTGGCTACACCTTC.

J is TRBJ2-1 and V is TRBV28, with 7 bases aligning to TRBD2. CDR3 length: 16 amino acids. The germline CDR1 and CDR2 sequences are MDHEN and SYDVKM. Trimming took 3 bases from V and 6 from J; bases not matched to a gene: 11. The CDR3 here is CASSLGGQSDVNEQFF. The DNA for the CDR3 is TGTGCCAGCAGTTTGGGAGGGCAGAGCGACGTCAATGAGCAGTTCTTC.

The rearrangement joins TRBV2 to TRBJ2-2; tentatively, D is TRBD1 (5 bases). The V end was cut by 3 bases, the J end by 3 bases, with 8 bases between. The length of the CDR3 is 14 residues. The germline V gene encodes CDR1 SNHLY and CDR2 FYNNEI. CDR3 nucleotide sequence: TGTGCCAGCAGTGAGGACACATACACCGGGGAGCTGTTTTTT. Translating gives CASSEDTYTGELFF.

CDR3 residues: CASSPRGAATNEKLFF. The CDR3 DNA reads as TGTGCCAGCAGCCCCCGAGGGGCTGCAACTAATGAAAAACTGTTTTTT. This chain connects TRBV6-6 to TRBJ1-4; D perhaps matches TRBD1 (5 bases). The germline gives CDR1 MNHNY, CDR2 SVGAGI (reference sequence). This CDR3 has 16 amino acids. V lost 6 bases to trimming and J lost 0 bases, with 14 bases between them.

This clone was counted a single time. This chain joins TRBV7-2 and TRBJ2-2; 10 bases align to TRBD1. This CDR3 is built from 15 residues. The germline gives CDR1 SGHTA, CDR2 FQGNSA. V shed 6 bases and J 6 bases; nucleotides not matched to a gene: 7. CDR3 residues: CASRGTGVSAGELFF. CDR3 DNA: TGTGCCAGCAGGGGGACAGGGGTTAGTGCCGGGGAGCTGTTTTTT.

The CDR3 here is CASSKDRDYEQYF. The CDR3 DNA follows: TGCGCCAGCAGCAAGGACAGGGACTACGAGCAGTACTTC. This sequence joins TRBV5-1 and TRBJ2-7, with 8 bases matching TRBD1. The CDR3 sequence is 13 residues long. Unmatched junction bases numbered 3, after V lost 4 bases and J lost 3 bases. From germline, CDR1 is SGHRS and CDR2 YFSETQ. The whole variable domain, filled in from reference TRBV5-1 and TRBJ2-7, reads KAGVTQTPRYLIKTRGQQVTLSCSPISGHRSVSWYQQTPGQGLQFLFEYFSETQRNKGNFPGRFSGRQFSNSRSEMNVSTLELGDSALYLCASSKDRDYEQYFGPGTRLTVT.

About this clone itself: A read error is possible here, since a much larger clone lies one base away. The chain couples TRBV6-1 to TRBJ1-1; D is unresolved. The CDR3 extends over 13 amino acids. V lost 4 bases and J lost 0, with 6 bases in between. From germline, CDR1 is MNHNS and CDR2 SASEGT. CDR3 DNA: TGTGCCAGCAGTGGATGGGTGAACACTGAAGCTTTCTTT. Encoded protein: CASSGWVNTEAFF.

This sequence joins TRBV29-1 and TRBJ1-2; D is perhaps TRBD1 (6 bases). This CDR3 spans 12 amino acids. Trimming removed 3 bases at V and 8 bases at J, with 13 bases between. Germline CDR1 is SQVTM and CDR2 is ANQGSEA. Written as DNA, the CDR3 is TGCAGCGTTGAGGTTCTGGGGGGCGGCTACACCTTC. Encoded protein: CSVEVLGGGYTF.

The V and J genes are TRBV6-5 and TRBJ2-5; perhaps TRBD2 as D (6 bases). CDR3 length: 14 amino acids. The germline V and J ends were trimmed by 2 bases and 4 bases, with 11 bases remaining between them. Germline lookup yields CDR1 MNHEY and CDR2 SVGAGI. The CDR3 region is CASSYRDLRETQYF. In nucleotides, the CDR3 is TGTGCCAGCAGTTACCGGGACTTAAGAGAGACCCAGTACTTC.